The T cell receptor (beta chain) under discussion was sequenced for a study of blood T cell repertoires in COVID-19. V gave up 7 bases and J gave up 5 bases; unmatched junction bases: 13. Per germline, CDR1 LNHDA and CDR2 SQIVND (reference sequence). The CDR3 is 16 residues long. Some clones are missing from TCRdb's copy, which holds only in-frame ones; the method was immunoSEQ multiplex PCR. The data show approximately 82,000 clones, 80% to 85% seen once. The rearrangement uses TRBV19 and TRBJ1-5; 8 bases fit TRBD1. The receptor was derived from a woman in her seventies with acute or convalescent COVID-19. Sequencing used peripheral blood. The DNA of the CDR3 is TGTGCCAGTAAGGATGGGACAGGAAAATATTATCAGCCCCAGCATTTT. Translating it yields CASKDGTGKYYQPQHF.